This TCR beta chain was recovered during a study of cytomegalovirus exposure and HLA in healthy donors. The CDR3 totals 17 residues. From germline, CDR1 is MRHNA and CDR2 SNTAGT. The germline V and J ends were trimmed by 5 bases and 3 bases, with 17 bases remaining between them. Researchers ran the PCR with 60 Vbeta and 13 Jbeta primers. The assay was immunoSEQ multiplex PCR, and TCRdb's table has in-frame clones only and misses some. There are some 110,000 clones in the sample; nearly 75% occur only once, and around 4.9% lies in the top ten. Healthy bone marrow donors supplied every sample. Details on this clone: As yet, its antigen is unknown.

The study, taken as a whole, reports: For TCR beta chains, V- and J-gene trimming was later linked to a missense DCLRE1C variant.

The TCR originated in a young man in good health and CMV-seropositive. The gene calls are TRBV6-4 and TRBJ2-6, with D maybe TRBD2 (7 bases). Material for sequencing was PBMCs. The CDR3 DNA reads as TGTGCCAGCAGTAGAGGGGGGGGGCAGAGTGGGGCCAACGTCCTGACTTTC. Its protein product is CASSRGGGQSGANVLTF.